This TCR beta chain stems from a study of response to subunit inactivated influenza vaccine. Study results and limitations: Authors suggested each seasonal influenza vaccination recruits few new T cells.

TCRdb re-derived calls from the RT-PCR reads in MiXCR, one entry per CDR3 protein. The repertoire holds roughly 700,000 distinct CDR3 sequences, approximately 14% seen once, with 5.5% to 7% in the top ten. J was trimmed by 4 bases and V by 1 base; bases with no gene match: 6. The CDR3 has 16 residues. Germline V gene data show CDR1 as LNHNV and CDR2 as YYDKDF (reference sequence). The sample holds many counts of this clonotype. What it binds is unknown. This sequence joins TRBV15 and TRBJ1-4; TRBD1 matches 7 bases. This TCR came from a middle-aged man who received an inactivated influenza vaccine. Here the sequenced sample was PBMCs from blood, taken 14 days before vaccination. CDR3 loop: CATSRAGGTVNEKLFF. DNA of the CDR3: TGTGCCACCAGCAGAGCTGGGGGGACAGTTAATGAAAAACTGTTTTTT.